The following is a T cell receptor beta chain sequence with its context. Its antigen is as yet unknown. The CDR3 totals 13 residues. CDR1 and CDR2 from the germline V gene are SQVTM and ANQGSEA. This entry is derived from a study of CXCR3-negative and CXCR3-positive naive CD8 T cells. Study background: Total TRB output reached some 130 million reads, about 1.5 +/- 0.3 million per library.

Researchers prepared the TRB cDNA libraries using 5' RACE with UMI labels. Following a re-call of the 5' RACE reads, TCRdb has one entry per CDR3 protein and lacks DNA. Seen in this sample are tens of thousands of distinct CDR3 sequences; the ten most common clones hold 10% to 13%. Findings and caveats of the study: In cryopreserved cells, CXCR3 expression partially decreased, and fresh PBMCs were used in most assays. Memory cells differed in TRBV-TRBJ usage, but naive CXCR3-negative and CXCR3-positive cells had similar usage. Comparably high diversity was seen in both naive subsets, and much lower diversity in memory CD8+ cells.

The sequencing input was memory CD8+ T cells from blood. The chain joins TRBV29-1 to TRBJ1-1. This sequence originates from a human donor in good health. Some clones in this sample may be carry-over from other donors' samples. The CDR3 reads CSVEVVTWEGTFF.